The 7 T cell receptor beta chains below all came from one sample that was sequenced in a study of Ad26.COV2.S vaccination and SARS-CoV-2 variants. Noted treatment: 15 to 20 received Ad26.COV2.S at low or high dose, single or two shots; 5 received placebo; per-sample allocation not given. The samples were gathered on day 63 after the first injection of vaccine or placebo. Assay: immunoSEQ multiplex PCR; the TCRdb copy retains only in-frame clones and omits some. The sample consists of more than 300,000 clones, around 85% of them appearing once. Specimen: peripheral blood, collected in a trial of Ad26.COV2.S vaccine versus placebo. These TCRs come from a person between 18 and 65 years old who received the Ad26.COV2.S COVID-19 vaccine or a placebo.

The V and J genes are TRBV9 and TRBJ2-1; 10 nucleotides agree with TRBD1. V lost 2 bases, J lost 5 bases, and 1 base stayed unmatched. Germline CDR1 is SGDLS and CDR2 is YYNGEE. The CDR3 is 14 residues long. CDR3 sequence: CASSVGTGDNEQFF. CDR3 bases: TGTGCCAGCAGCGTTGGGACAGGGGACAATGAGCAGTTCTTC.

The chain is built from TRBV28 and TRBJ2-1, with a weak D call TRBD2 (7 bases). The CDR3 has 14 residues. Per germline, CDR1 MDHEN and CDR2 SYDVKM. Deletions cut 8 bases from V and 8 bases from J, with 19 bases between. The CDR3 nucleotides read TGTGCCAGCCCGGGATCAGGGGAGGGCGATGAGCAGTTCTTC. It is translated as CASPGSGEGDEQFF.

The chain joins TRBV11-3 to TRBJ2-7; D unclear. V was pared by 5 bases and J by 7 bases, with 12 bases between. The CDR3 loop spans 12 amino acids. The V gene's germline CDR1 is SGHNT and CDR2 YENEEA. The chain's CDR3 is CASSPPAAEQYF. In nucleotides, the CDR3 is TGTGCCAGCAGCCCCCCGGCAGCTGAGCAGTACTTC.

This chain joins TRBV28 and TRBJ1-2; D is possibly TRBD1 (6 bases). The CDR3 contains 14 residues. Per germline, CDR1 MDHEN and CDR2 SYDVKM. The ends were cut back, 9 bases at V and 2 bases at J, with 16 bases in the middle. Here the CDR3 DNA reads TGTGCCAGTCATCACAGGGTAGGGAACTATGGCTACACCTTC. Translation: CASHHRVGNYGYTF.

The chain carries TRBV19 and TRBJ1-1, with D unresolved. Trimming pared 4 bases from V and 0 bases from J, leaving 15 bases between. The CDR3 length is 16 residues. Germline V gene sequence: CDR1 LNHDA, CDR2 SQIVND (reference sequence). For the CDR3, the DNA is TGTGCCAGTAGTAAGGCGGGTATGGCCATGAACACTGAAGCTTTCTTT. Translating gives CASSKAGMAMNTEAFF.

The gene calls are TRBV10-1 and TRBJ2-5; possibly TRBD1 for D (6 bases). The V gene's germline CDR1 is WNHNN and CDR2 SYGVQD (reference sequence). The CDR3 runs to 17 residues. V gave up 1 base and J gave up 2 bases, with 17 bases separating them. CDR3 DNA sequence: TGCGCCAGCAGTGAGTTTGAAAGGGACCAGGGGCAAGAGACCCAGTACTTC. Its protein is CASSEFERDQGQETQYF.

This chain links TRBV6-2 or TRBV6-3 with TRBJ2-7, with D tentatively TRBD1 or TRBD2 (5 bases each). This CDR3 is built from 16 residues. The germline V gene encodes CDR1 MNHEY and CDR2 SVGEGT. V was clipped by 2 bases and J by 2 bases, with 16 bases between them. The CDR3 here is CASSYPEGPDPYEQYF. The CDR3 bases are TGTGCCAGCAGTTACCCCGAGGGACCCGATCCCTACGAGCAGTACTTC.